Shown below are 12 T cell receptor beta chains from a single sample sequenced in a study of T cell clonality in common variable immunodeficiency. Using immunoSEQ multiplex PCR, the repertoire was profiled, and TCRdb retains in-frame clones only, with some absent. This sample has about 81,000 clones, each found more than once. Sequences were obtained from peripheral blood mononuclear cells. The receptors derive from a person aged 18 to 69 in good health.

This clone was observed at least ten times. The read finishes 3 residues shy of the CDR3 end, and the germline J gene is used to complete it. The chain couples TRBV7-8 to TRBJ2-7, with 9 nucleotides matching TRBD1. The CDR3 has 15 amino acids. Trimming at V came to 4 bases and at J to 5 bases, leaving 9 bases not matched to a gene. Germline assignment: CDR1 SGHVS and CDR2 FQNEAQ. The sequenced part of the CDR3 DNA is TGTGCCAGCAGCTCCGGCCGCGACAGGGGGGACGAG. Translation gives CASSSGRDRGDE. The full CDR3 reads CASSSGRDRGDEQYF.

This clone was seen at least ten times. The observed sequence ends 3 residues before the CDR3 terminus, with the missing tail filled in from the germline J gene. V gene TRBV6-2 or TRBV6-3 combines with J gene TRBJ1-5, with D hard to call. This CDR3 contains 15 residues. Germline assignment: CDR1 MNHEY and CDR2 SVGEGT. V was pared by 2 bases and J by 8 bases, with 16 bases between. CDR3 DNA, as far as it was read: TGTGCCAGCAGTTACCCCGATACAATAATCAAGCCC. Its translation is CASSYPDTIIKP. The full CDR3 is CASSYPDTIIKPQHF.

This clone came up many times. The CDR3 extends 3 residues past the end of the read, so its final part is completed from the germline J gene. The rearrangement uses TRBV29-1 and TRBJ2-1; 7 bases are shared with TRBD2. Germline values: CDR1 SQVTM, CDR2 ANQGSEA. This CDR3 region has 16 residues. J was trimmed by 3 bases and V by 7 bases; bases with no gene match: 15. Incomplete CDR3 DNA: TGCAGCGCCGGAGGGAGGGGAGACGTCCTCTACAATGAG. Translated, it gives CSAGGRGDVLYNE. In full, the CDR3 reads CSAGGRGDVLYNEQFF.

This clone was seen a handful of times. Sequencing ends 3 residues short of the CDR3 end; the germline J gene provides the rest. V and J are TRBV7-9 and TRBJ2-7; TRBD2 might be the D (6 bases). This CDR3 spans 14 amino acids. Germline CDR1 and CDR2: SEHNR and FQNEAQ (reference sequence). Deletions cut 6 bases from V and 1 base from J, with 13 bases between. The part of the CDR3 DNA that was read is TGTGCCAGCAGGGGGACTGCTCGGTCCTACGAG. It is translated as CASRGTARSYE. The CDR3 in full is CASRGTARSYEQYF.

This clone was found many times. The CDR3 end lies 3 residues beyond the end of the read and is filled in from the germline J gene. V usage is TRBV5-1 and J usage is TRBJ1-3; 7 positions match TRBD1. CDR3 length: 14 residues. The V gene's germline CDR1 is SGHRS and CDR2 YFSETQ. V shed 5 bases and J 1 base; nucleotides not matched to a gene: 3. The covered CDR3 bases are TGCGCCAGCAGAATGACAGGGTCTGGAAACACC. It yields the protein CASRMTGSGNT. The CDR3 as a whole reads CASRMTGSGNTIYF.

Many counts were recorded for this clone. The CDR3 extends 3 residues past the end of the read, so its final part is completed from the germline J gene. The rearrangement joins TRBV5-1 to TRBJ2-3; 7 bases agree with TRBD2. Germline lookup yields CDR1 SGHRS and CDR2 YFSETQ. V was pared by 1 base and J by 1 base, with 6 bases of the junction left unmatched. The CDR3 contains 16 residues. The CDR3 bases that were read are TGCGCCAGCAGCTTGAATAGCGGGTCCCGCACAGATACG. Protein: CASSLNSGSRTDT. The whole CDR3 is CASSLNSGSRTDTQYF.

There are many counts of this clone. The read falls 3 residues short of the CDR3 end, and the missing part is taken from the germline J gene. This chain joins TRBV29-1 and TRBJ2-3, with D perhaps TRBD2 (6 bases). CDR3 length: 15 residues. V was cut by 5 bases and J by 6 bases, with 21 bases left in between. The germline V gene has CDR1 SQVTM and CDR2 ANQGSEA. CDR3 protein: CSVPRDSGNWDTQYF. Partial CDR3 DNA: TGCAGCGTTCCCCGGGACTCGGGGAATTGGGATACG.

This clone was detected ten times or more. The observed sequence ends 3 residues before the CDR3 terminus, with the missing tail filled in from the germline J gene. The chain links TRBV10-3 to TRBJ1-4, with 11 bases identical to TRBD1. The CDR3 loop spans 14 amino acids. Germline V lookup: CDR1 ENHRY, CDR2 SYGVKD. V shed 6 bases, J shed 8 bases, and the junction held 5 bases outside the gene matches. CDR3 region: CAISSDRGQEKLFF. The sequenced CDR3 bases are TGTGCCATCAGCTCGGACAGGGGGCAGGAAAAA.

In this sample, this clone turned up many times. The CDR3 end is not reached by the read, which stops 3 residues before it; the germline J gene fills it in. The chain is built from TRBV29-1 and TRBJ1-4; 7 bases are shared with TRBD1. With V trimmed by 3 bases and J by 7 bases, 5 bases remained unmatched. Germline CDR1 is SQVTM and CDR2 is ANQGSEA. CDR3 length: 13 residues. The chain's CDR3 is CSVEGTEAEKLFF. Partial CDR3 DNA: TGCAGCGTTGAGGGGACAGAGGCTGAAAAA.

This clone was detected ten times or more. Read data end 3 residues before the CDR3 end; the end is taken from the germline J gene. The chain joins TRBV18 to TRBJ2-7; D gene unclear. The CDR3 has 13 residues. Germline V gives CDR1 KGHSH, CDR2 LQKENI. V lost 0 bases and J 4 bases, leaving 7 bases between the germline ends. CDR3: CASSPPGTYEQYF. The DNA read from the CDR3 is TGTGCCAGCTCACCACCGGGCACTTACGAG.

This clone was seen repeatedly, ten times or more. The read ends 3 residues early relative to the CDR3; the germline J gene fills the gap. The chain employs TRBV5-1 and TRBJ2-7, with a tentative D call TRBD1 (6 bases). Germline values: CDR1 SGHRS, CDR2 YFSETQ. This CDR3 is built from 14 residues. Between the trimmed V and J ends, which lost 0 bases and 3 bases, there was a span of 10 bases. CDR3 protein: CASSLEGHFYEQYF. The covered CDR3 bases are TGCGCCAGCAGCTTGGAGGGACACTTCTACGAG.

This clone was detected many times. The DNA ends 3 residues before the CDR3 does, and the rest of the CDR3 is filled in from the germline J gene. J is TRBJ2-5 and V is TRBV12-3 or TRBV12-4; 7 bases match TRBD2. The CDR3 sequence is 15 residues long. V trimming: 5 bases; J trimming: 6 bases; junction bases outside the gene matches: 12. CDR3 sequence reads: CASSTFGREYQTQYF. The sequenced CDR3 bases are TGTGCCAGCAGTACCTTTGGGCGGGAGTACCAGACC.